The entry that follows covers one T cell receptor beta chain sequence. Germline V gene sequence: CDR1 SGDLS, CDR2 YYNGEE. The length of the CDR3 is 14 residues. With V trimmed by 5 bases and J by 7 bases, 8 bases remained unmatched. This sample is part of a study of blood T cell repertoires in COVID-19. Original methodology: Amplifying reference gene primers gave estimates of nucleated cell counts. Sequencing was performed with immunoSEQ multiplex PCR; in TCRdb, only in-frame clones are kept and a portion is missing. V, J and clone size were drawn from that table, and D and trimming were deduced from the DNA. Altogether approximately 100,000 clones are present, less than 85% being singletons, with the ten largest covering around 20%.

The rearrangement links TRBV9 to TRBJ2-2, with TRBD1 identical over 7 bases. The TCR was taken from a man between 65 and 79 years old with active or convalescent COVID-19. Sequenced: peripheral blood. The CDR3 bases are TGTGCCAGCAGTACAGGGGACCTGGGCGGGGAGCTGTTTTTT. As protein: CASSTGDLGGELFF.